This TCR beta chain was obtained from a study of graft-versus-host responses after intestinal transplantation. Looking at the study overall: Among the recipients, transplants were multivisceral, liver-intestinal, or isolated intestinal. Study observations and caveats: Among recipient marrow samples, GvH clones were found; some appeared first in ileum or blood.

CDR3 length: 16 amino acids. The V end was cut by 5 bases, the J end by 2 bases, with 17 bases between. The germline CDR1 and CDR2 sequences are SEHNR and FQNEAQ (reference sequence). Assay used: immunoSEQ multiplex PCR; TCRdb lists only in-frame clones, some missing. This table has around 26,000 clones, roughly 95% appearing once. To note about this clone: The antigen is unknown.

The clonotype comes from a human patient who received an intestinal transplant, so some T cells may come from the graft donor. The chain is built from TRBV7-9 and TRBJ2-3, with a possible D match to TRBD2 (6 bases). The specimen comprised PBMCs, sampled 156 days after intestinal transplant. CDR3 amino acids: CASSRGTAEITDTQYF. CDR3 nucleotides: TGTGCCAGCAGCCGGGGGACCGCGGAAATCACAGATACGCAGTATTTT.